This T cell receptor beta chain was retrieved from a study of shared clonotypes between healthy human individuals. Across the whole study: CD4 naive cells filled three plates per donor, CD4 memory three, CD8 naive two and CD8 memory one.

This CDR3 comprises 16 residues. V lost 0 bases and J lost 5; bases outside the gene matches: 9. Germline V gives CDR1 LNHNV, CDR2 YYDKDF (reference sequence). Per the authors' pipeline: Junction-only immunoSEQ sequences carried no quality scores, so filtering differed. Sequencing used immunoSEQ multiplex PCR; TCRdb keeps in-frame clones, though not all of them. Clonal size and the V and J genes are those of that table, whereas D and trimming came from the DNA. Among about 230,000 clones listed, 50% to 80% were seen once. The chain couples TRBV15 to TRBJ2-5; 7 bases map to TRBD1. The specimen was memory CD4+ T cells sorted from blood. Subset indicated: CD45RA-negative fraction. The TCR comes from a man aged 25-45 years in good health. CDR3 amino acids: CATSRDGKGAWETQYF. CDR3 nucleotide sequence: TGTGCCACCAGCAGAGATGGAAAGGGGGCTTGGGAGACCCAGTACTTC.